This T cell receptor (beta chain) is drawn from a study of blood T cells in healthy people across ages. With regard to this clonotype: Because it lacks the conserved phenylalanine or tryptophan at the end, this CDR3 is likely a read error.

Trimming stripped 3 bases from V and 3 bases from J, with 6 bases between. The CDR3 totals 13 residues. Germline V gene sequence: CDR1 LGHNA, CDR2 YSLEER. For the second PCR, which ran for about 7 to 11 cycles, a sample-barcoded 5' primer and a J-beta primer mix were used. One entry per CDR3 protein, called by TCRdb with MiXCR from the 5' RACE reads. The sample lists approximately 1,000,000 distinct CDR3 sequences; more than 30% were seen once. The chain uses TRBV4-3 and TRBJ2-1, with no clear D. Sequencing was performed on blood. This receptor was taken from a man aged 18 to 30 in good health. Written as DNA, the CDR3 is TGCGCCAGCAGCCAGTCGGGCTACAATGAGCAGTTCTTA. This gives the protein CASSQSGYNEQFL.